Following are 20 T cell receptor delta chains from one sample sequenced in a study of gamma-delta chains in newborns, infants, children. TCRdb ran CATT on the reads. The table includes 5,500 to 7,500 delta-chain clones, about 11% detected once. The sequenced material came from blood. The origin of the receptors is a child who was a newborn, infant or young child, either healthy, febrile or measles-vaccinated (not recorded which).

This clone was detected a few times. V is TRDV2 and J is TRDJ1; 8 positions match TRDD3. CDR1 and CDR2 (germline): GEAIGNYY, EKD. With V trimmed by 2 bases and J by 4 bases, 8 bases remained unmatched. This CDR3 comprises 15 residues. The CDR3 bases are TGTGCCTGTGACATACTGGGGGTTATTGTCGATAAACTCATCTTT. Translation: CACDILGVIVDKLIF.

This clone is medium-sized. The V and J genes are TRDV2 and TRDJ3; 13 bases align to TRDD3. Germline V gives CDR1 GEAIGNYY, CDR2 EKD. This CDR3 comprises 22 residues. Trimming at V came to 3 bases and at J to 2 bases, leaving 15 bases not matched to a gene. DNA for the CDR3: TGTGCCTGTGACCCCACCTTACTGGGGGATACGCGCGGGACCTGGGACACCCGACAGATGTTTTTC. Translation gives CACDPTLLGDTRGTWDTRQMFF.

This chain joins TRDV2 and TRDJ2, with 8 bases that match TRDD3. This CDR3 spans 14 amino acids. V was pared by 3 bases and J by 6 bases, with 5 bases of the junction left unmatched. Germline loops: CDR1 GEAIGNYY, CDR2 EKD. This CDR3 reads CACDSLGGSAQLFF. As DNA, the CDR3 is TGTGCCTGTGACTCACTGGGGGGCTCAGCACAACTCTTCTTT.

This clone has just a few counts. The rearrangement links TRDV2 to TRDJ3, with 8 bases aligning to TRDD3. Germline V gene data show CDR1 as GEAIGNYY and CDR2 as EKD. J gave up 0 bases and V 0 bases, and 3 bases lay outside the gene matches. CDR3 length: 18 amino acids. The CDR3 sequence is CACDTGDTPSWDTRQMFF. The DNA for the CDR3 is TGTGCCTGTGACACCGGGGATACACCCTCCTGGGACACCCGACAGATGTTTTTC.

In this sample, this clone turned up a few times. A junction boundary mismatches the germline segment, possibly from a read error. The V and J genes are TRDV2 and TRDJ3, with 9 positions matching TRDD3. The CDR3 extends over 19 amino acids. Germline assignment: CDR1 GEAIGNYY and CDR2 EKD. The CDR3 here is CACDTVYWGSSWDTRRMFF. The CDR3 DNA follows: TGCGCCTGTGACACGGTGTACTGGGGGAGCTCCTGGGACACCCGACGGATGTTTTTC.

This clone appeared a few times. This clone may be a read error of a much larger clone one base away. This sequence joins TRDV2 and TRDJ3, with TRDD3 identical over 11 bases. The CDR3 contains 18 residues. V trimming: 1 base; J trimming: 0 bases; junction bases outside the gene matches: 1. From germline, CDR1 is GEAIGNYY and CDR2 EKD. The CDR3 region is CACDTLGDSSWDTRQMFF. The CDR3 DNA reads TGTGCCTGTGACACACTGGGGGATAGCTCCTGGGACACCCGACAGATGTTTTTC.

Notes on this clone: This may arise from a read error, as a much more abundant clone is one base away. The sample holds other DNA sequences that translate to the same CDR3. CDR3 DNA: TGTGCCTGTGACGTACTGGGGACCCGACCCGGGGGTACCGATAAACTCATCTTT. Encoded protein: CACDVLGTRPGGTDKLIF. The chain couples TRDV2 to TRDJ1, with TRDD3 matching 7 bases. Germline V gene data show CDR1 as GEAIGNYY and CDR2 as EKD. The V gene end was trimmed by 3 bases and the J gene end by 2 bases; junction bases not matched to a gene: 17. This CDR3 is built from 18 residues.

This clone has more than one count but fewer than ten. This CDR3 reads CACDPLLVPDQDSYVESNTDKLIF. DNA of the CDR3: TGTGCCTGTGACCCCCTTCTAGTCCCCGACCAGGACTCCTACGTGGAGTCGAACACCGATAAACTCATCTTT. The chain employs TRDV2 and TRDJ1, with D perhaps matching TRDD2 (6 bases). This CDR3 region has 24 residues. The V gene lost 3 bases and the J gene lost 0 bases, with 40 bases spanning the gap. Germline values: CDR1 GEAIGNYY, CDR2 EKD.

In regard to this clone: A junction end diverges from the germline sequence, so it may reflect a read error. The sample carries other DNA sequences with the same CDR3. The rearrangement uses TRDV1 and TRDJ1; D gene ambiguous. CDR3 size: 14 residues. Germline CDR1 reads TSWWSYY; CDR2 reads QGS. CDR3 region: CALGGLVYTDKLIF. Written as DNA, the CDR3 is TGTGCTCTTGGGGGATTGGTGTACACCGATAAACTCATCTTC.

This clone ranks as large (0.1 to 1%). Other nucleotide sequences from this sample produce the same CDR3. The chain has TRDV2 and TRDJ3, with TRDD3 identical over 9 bases. Trimming cost V 4 bases and J 0 bases; bases outside gene matches: 6. The CDR3 runs 18 residues. CDR1 GEAIGNYY and CDR2 EKD come from the germline V gene. This CDR3 reads CACDTGGPSSWDTRQMFF. DNA of the CDR3: TGTGCCTGTGATACTGGGGGACCTAGCTCCTGGGACACCCGACAGATGTTTTTC.

In this sample, this clone turned up once. The V call is TRDV2, the J call TRDJ1; 9 bases line up with TRDD3. TCRdb records no J gene; here it was assigned by comparing the DNA to germline. Germline lookup yields CDR1 GEAIGNYY and CDR2 EKD. The V and J ends lost 1 base and 0 bases, in that order; junction bases with no gene match: 11. The CDR3 spans 18 residues. The CDR3 sequence is CACDTLLTGGMYTDKLIF. DNA of the CDR3: TGTGCCTGTGACACTTTACTCACTGGGGGAATGTACACCGATAAACTCATCTTT.

Details on this clone: A far more abundant clone sits one base away, making this likely a read error. Other DNA sequences of this sample code for an identical CDR3. This chain links TRDV2 with TRDJ1, with 10 bases lining up with TRDD3. Per the germline V gene, CDR1 is GEAIGNYY and CDR2 is EKD. The CDR3 runs to 18 residues. The CDR3 DNA sequence: TGTGCCTGTGAGTCTCTTAGTACTGGGGGATTCCGTTCCGATAAACTGATCTTT. As protein: CACESLSTGGFRSDKLIF.

A few counts support this clone. Being one base from a much bigger clone, this may be a read error. Distinct nucleotide sequences in the sample also encode this CDR3. The chain combines TRDV2 with TRDJ1; TRDD2 might be the D (5 bases). CDR3 length equals 16 residues. Per the germline V gene, CDR1 is GEAIGNYY and CDR2 is EKD. CDR3 sequence reads: CACDTVGFHTFDKLIF. The CDR3, as DNA: TGTGCCTGTGACACCGTTGGGTTTCATACCTTCGATAAGCTCATCTTT.

This clone turned up a few times. A much larger clone lies one base from this, so it may be a read error. Without a V gene call, the J gene is given as TRDJ3; TRDD3 is the table's D call, not checked against the DNA. The CDR3 has 22 residues. DNA of the CDR3: TGTGCCTGTGACAAGGTTTTGGGGCCCTACGTGAAGTGCTCCTGGGACACCCGACAGATGTTTTTC. Protein: CACDKVLGPYVKCSWDTRQMFF.

V gene TRDV2 combines with J gene TRDJ3; D remains ambiguous. There are 19 residues in the CDR3. The germline gives CDR1 GEAIGNYY, CDR2 EKD. Between the trimmed V and J ends, which lost 0 bases and 2 bases, there was a span of 16 bases. CDR3 protein: CACDTGTITSPWDTRQMFF. As DNA, the CDR3 is TGTGCCTGTGACACCGGAACGATTACTAGCCCCTGGGACACCCGACAGATGTTTTTC.

The J gene was identified as TRDJ1, and no V gene was called; the table's D call, TRDD3, was not checked against the DNA. The CDR3 runs 19 residues. CDR3 in amino acids: CACDTLGTPPPRNTDKLIF. CDR3 nucleotides: TGTGCCTGTGACACTTTGGGGACCCCCCCGCCAAGAAACACCGATAAACTCATCTTT.

This clone has more than one count but fewer than ten. A far larger clone differs by one base, so this is likely a read error. Other DNA sequences in the sample encode the same CDR3. CDR3 sequence: CACPLLGISTDKLIF. The CDR3 DNA is TGTGCCTGTCCCTTACTGGGGATCTCTACCGATAAACTCATCTTT. The J gene is TRDJ1, the V gene TRDV2; 7 nucleotides align to TRDD3. V shed 6 bases, J shed 2 bases, and the junction held 11 bases outside the gene matches. The length of the CDR3 is 15 residues. CDR1 and CDR2 from the germline V gene are GEAIGNYY and EKD.

About this clone: Possible read error: a much larger clone is one base away. The chain combines TRDV2 with TRDJ1, with D perhaps matching TRDD3 (5 bases). Between the trimmed V and J ends, which lost 0 bases and 4 bases, there was a span of 20 bases. In germline, CDR1 is GEAIGNYY, CDR2 EKD. The CDR3 runs 17 residues. The CDR3 loop reads CACDTWGPNKALDKLIF. DNA for the CDR3: TGTGCCTGTGACACCTGGGGACCTAACAAAGCCCTCGATAAACTCATCTTT.

Here the V gene is TRDV2, but the J gene went uncalled; whether TRDD3, the table's D call, matches the DNA was not checked. The CDR3 loop spans 15 amino acids. The germline gives CDR1 GEAIGNYY, CDR2 EKD. CDR3 residues: CACDVLGEETDNIIF. CDR3 nucleotide sequence: TGTGCCTGTGACGTACTGGGGGAGGAAACCGATAACATCATCTTT.

This clone is medium-sized (0.01 to 0.1%) in the sample. The chain has TRDV2 and TRDJ1; 12 bases are a match to TRDD3. Germline values: CDR1 GEAIGNYY, CDR2 EKD. This CDR3 comprises 13 residues. V trimming: 3 bases; J trimming: 7 bases; junction bases outside the gene matches: 2. The CDR3 region has the DNA TGTGCCTGTGACGTACTGGGGGATACTAAACTCATCTTT. This encodes CACDVLGDTKLIF.